This passage covers 26 T cell receptor beta chains from one sample sequenced in a study of blood T cell repertoires in COVID-19. Repertoires were generated with immunoSEQ multiplex PCR, while TCRdb's copy carries only in-frame clones and drops some. The sample has 160,000 or so clones, 84% seen once. Sequences were obtained from PBMCs or T cells enriched from blood (not recorded which). These receptors were taken from a woman between 45 and 60 years old who had recovered from COVID-19.

This clone was found once. The V gene is TRBV10-3, the J gene TRBJ2-7; 10 nucleotides line up with TRBD2. Trimming took 6 bases from V and 1 from J; bases not matched to a gene: 3. CDR3 length: 14 residues. CDR1 is ENHRY and CDR2 is SYGVKD in the germline V gene. In DNA form, the CDR3 reads TGTGCCATCAGAACTAGCGGGGCATCCTACGAGCAGTACTTC. It is translated as CAIRTSGASYEQYF.

The J gene is TRBJ2-4, the V gene TRBV7-9; possibly TRBD2 for D (6 bases). The V gene lost 3 bases and the J gene lost 9 bases, with 6 bases spanning the gap. This CDR3 comprises 11 residues. Germline V CDR1 and CDR2: SEHNR, FQNEAQ (reference sequence). CDR3 coding DNA: TGTGCCAGCAGCTTGGGGGGCATTCAGTACTTC. Translation: CASSLGGIQYF.

The V gene is TRBV10-3, the J gene TRBJ1-5; 8 bases map to TRBD1. There are 15 residues in the CDR3. Unmatched junction bases numbered 6, after V lost 4 bases and J lost 4 bases. In germline, CDR1 is ENHRY, CDR2 SYGVKD. Here the CDR3 DNA reads TGTGCCATCAGTGTCGGGACAGGCGGGAATCAGCCCCAGCATTTT. Its translation: CAISVGTGGNQPQHF.

This clone came up once. The genes are TRBV7-8 and TRBJ1-2; tentatively, D is TRBD1 (5 bases). Trimming took off 3 bases at V and 3 bases at J, with 8 bases between the two ends. Germline CDR1 SGHVS, CDR2 FQNEAQ. The CDR3 has 13 amino acids. The CDR3 coding sequence is TGTGCCAGCAGCTTCGGGGGTTACTATGGCTACACCTTC. Protein product: CASSFGGYYGYTF.

The chain combines TRBV7-2 with TRBJ2-1; a possible D gene is TRBD2 (6 bases). CDR3 length: 15 residues. The germline V and J ends were trimmed by 5 bases and 11 bases, with 22 bases remaining between them. Germline loops: CDR1 SGHTA, CDR2 FQGNSA. The CDR3 bases are TGTGCCAGCAGCCTGGGGGACTTATTCAGAAATCAGCAGTTCTTC. Its translation is CASSLGDLFRNQQFF.

The gene calls are TRBV7-9 and TRBJ2-1; 13 bases are shared with TRBD2. Germline V gene sequence: CDR1 SEHNR, CDR2 FQNEAQ (reference sequence). CDR3 length equals 15 residues. The trim removed 5 bases at V and 6 bases at J, leaving 4 bases unmatched. The CDR3 sequence is CASSTRLAGGNEQFF. The CDR3 DNA follows: TGTGCCAGCAGCACTAGACTAGCGGGGGGCAATGAGCAGTTCTTC.

CDR3 nucleotide sequence: TGTGCCAGCTCACTTCAGGGCGGAGGCTACACCTTC. It yields the protein CASSLQGGGYTF. This rearrangement joins TRBV18 to TRBJ1-2; TRBD1 might be the D (5 bases). V was shortened by 4 bases and J by 8 bases, with 11 bases between the two germline ends. The germline CDR1 and CDR2 sequences are KGHSH and LQKENI. The CDR3 is made up of 12 amino acids.

There are a few counts of this clone. The J gene is TRBJ1-2, the V gene TRBV5-8; 10 positions match TRBD1. Per the germline V gene, CDR1 is SGHTS and CDR2 is YDEGEE. V shed 4 bases and J 3 bases; nucleotides not matched to a gene: 6. The CDR3 has 15 residues. The CDR3 here is CASSPRTGGHYGYTF. The CDR3 DNA is TGTGCCAGCAGCCCCCGGACAGGGGGTCACTATGGCTACACCTTC.

The rearrangement links TRBV12-5 to TRBJ2-2; tentatively, D is TRBD2 (5 bases). Per germline, CDR1 LGHNT and CDR2 FRNRAP. V was cut by 1 base and J by 1 base, with 10 bases left in between. The CDR3 totals 16 residues. CDR3 region: CASGLASGVNTGELFF. The CDR3 DNA reads TGTGCTAGTGGTTTGGCCAGCGGAGTGAACACCGGGGAGCTGTTTTTT. Drawing the rest from reference TRBV12-5 and TRBJ2-2, the complete variable domain is DARVTQTPRHKVTEMGQEVTMRCQPILGHNTVFWYRQTMMQGLELLAYFRNRAPLDDSGMPKDRFSAEMPDATLATLKIQPSEPRDSAVYFCASGLASGVNTGELFFGEGSRLTVL.

The gene calls are TRBV29-1 and TRBJ2-2, with TRBD1 identical over 8 bases. Per the germline V gene, CDR1 is SQVTM and CDR2 is ANQGSEA. The CDR3 extends over 14 amino acids. With 8 bases clipped from V and 5 bases from J, the junction kept 10 bases outside the gene matches. The CDR3 DNA reads as TGCAGCACCCGGACAGGGTCGATGACCGGGGAGCTGTTTTTT. As protein: CSTRTGSMTGELFF.

The chain carries TRBV20-1 and TRBJ1-2; no definite D call. Germline-derived CDR1 and CDR2 are DFQATT and SNEGSKA (reference sequence). This CDR3 comprises 10 residues. Trimming removed 3 bases at V and 6 bases at J, with 5 bases between. The CDR3 region is CSASPNGYTF. The CDR3 nucleotides read TGCAGTGCTAGTCCCAATGGCTACACCTTC.

The genes are TRBV27 and TRBJ2-5; a weak D match, TRBD1 (5 bases). The germline V gene encodes CDR1 MNHEY and CDR2 SMNVEV (reference sequence). Trimming stripped 6 bases from V and 5 bases from J, with 19 bases between. There are 15 residues in the CDR3. The CDR3 sequence is CASRTAFGIWETQYF. DNA of the CDR3: TGTGCCAGCAGGACAGCTTTTGGGATTTGGGAGACCCAGTACTTC.

This chain connects TRBV18 to TRBJ1-1; TRBD1 aligns across 9 bases. The CDR3 runs to 16 residues. The J segment lost 0 bases and the V segment lost 2 bases, leaving 4 bases of the junction unmatched. In germline, CDR1 is KGHSH, CDR2 LQKENI. The CDR3 region is CASSPGTGRLNTEAFF. CDR3 bases: TGTGCCAGCTCACCAGGGACAGGGAGATTGAACACTGAAGCTTTCTTT.

V is TRBV28 and J is TRBJ1-6; the match to TRBD1 covers 7 bases. After removal of 3 bases from V and 7 bases from J, the junction contained 3 bases not matched to a gene. CDR3 length: 14 amino acids. The germline V gene encodes CDR1 MDHEN and CDR2 SYDVKM. In DNA form, the CDR3 reads TGTGCCAGCAGTTTTGGGACAGCCAATTCACCCCTCCACTTT. Protein product: CASSFGTANSPLHF.

This clone was counted once. The V and J genes are TRBV19 and TRBJ2-1; 12 bases fit TRBD2. The CDR3 totals 15 residues. V lost 5 bases, J lost 8 bases, and 7 bases stayed unmatched. CDR1 is LNHDA, CDR2 SQIVND, per germline (reference sequence). The CDR3 nucleotides read TGTGCCAGTAGTCCCGAGACTAGCGGGAGCTATGAGCAGTTCTTC. Amino acids: CASSPETSGSYEQFF.

V is TRBV28 and J is TRBJ2-5, with 7 positions matching TRBD1. In germline, CDR1 is MDHEN, CDR2 SYDVKM. Trimming at V came to 8 bases and at J to 4 bases, leaving 10 bases not matched to a gene. CDR3 size: 14 residues. CDR3 loop: CASATPQGSETQYF. CDR3 in DNA: TGTGCCAGCGCGACTCCACAGGGGTCAGAGACCCAGTACTTC.

The genes are TRBV7-9 and TRBJ2-2; weak D call: TRBD2 (6 bases). Germline V gene sequence: CDR1 SEHNR, CDR2 FQNEAQ (reference sequence). The CDR3 is made up of 15 amino acids. V was clipped by 9 bases and J by 3 bases, with 17 bases between them. The CDR3 reads CASYPGRRDTGELFF. For the CDR3, the DNA is TGTGCCAGTTATCCCGGACGGAGGGACACCGGGGAGCTGTTTTTT.

This clone has just a few counts. The J gene is TRBJ1-2, the V gene TRBV11-1; D uncertain. CDR1 and CDR2 (germline): SGHAT, FQDESV (reference sequence). The V gene lost 5 bases and the J gene lost 2 bases, with 9 bases spanning the gap. There are 13 residues in the CDR3. The CDR3 loop is CASSPGPNYGYTF. The CDR3, as DNA: TGTGCCAGCAGCCCTGGCCCCAACTATGGCTACACCTTC.

This chain connects TRBV6-5 to TRBJ1-3, with D maybe TRBD1 (6 bases). The CDR3 is made up of 16 amino acids. Germline CDR1 is MNHEY and CDR2 is SVGAGI. The V end lost 0 bases, the J end lost 2 bases, and 11 bases lay between the germline ends. The CDR3 here is CASSYSRGGTGNTIYF. For the CDR3, the DNA is TGTGCCAGCAGTTACTCGAGAGGGGGAACTGGAAACACCATATATTTT.

The V call is TRBV2, the J call TRBJ1-3; D possibly corresponds to TRBD1 (6 bases). This CDR3 contains 14 residues. Germline values: CDR1 SNHLY, CDR2 FYNNEI. Trimming pared 2 bases from V and 4 bases from J, leaving 9 bases between. The CDR3 loop reads CASSERTVGNTIYF. The DNA for the CDR3 is TGTGCCAGCAGTGAAAGGACAGTCGGAAACACCATATATTTT.

In DNA, the CDR3 is TGTGCCAGCAGCCCAGTCTTCAGAAACAATGAGCAGTTCTTC. It specifies CASSPVFRNNEQFF. The chain is built from TRBV5-4 and TRBJ2-1; unclear D gene. The CDR3 runs 14 residues. The germline V and J ends were trimmed by 4 bases and 5 bases, with 13 bases remaining between them. Germline assignment: CDR1 SGHNT and CDR2 YYREEE (reference sequence).

As to this clone: Germline is not matched at one junction end, which may reflect a read error. This sequence joins TRBV6-5 and TRBJ2-3; 11 bases fit TRBD2. Germline values: CDR1 MNHEY, CDR2 SVGAGI. The CDR3 is made up of 12 amino acids. Written as DNA, the CDR3 is TGTGCCAGCAGGCCCCTAGCGGGGGGCCCTTTTTTT. This translates into CASRPLAGGPFF.

This chain uses TRBV28 with TRBJ2-7; possibly TRBD2 for D (6 bases). The germline V gene has CDR1 MDHEN and CDR2 SYDVKM. Trimming cost V 2 bases and J 6 bases, with 8 bases left between them. The CDR3 covers 12 residues. CDR3 DNA sequence: TGTGCCAGCAGTTTAATGGGGGGCGAGCAGTACTTC. This gives the protein CASSLMGGEQYF.

V and J are TRBV7-9 and TRBJ1-2; a possible D gene is TRBD1 (6 bases). Germline V gives CDR1 SEHNR, CDR2 FQNEAQ (reference sequence). With 1 base removed from V and 4 bases from J, the gap between germline ends came to 19 bases. This CDR3 is built from 17 residues. The CDR3 loop is CASSLVSVRGVGYGYTF. In DNA form, the CDR3 reads TGTGCCAGCAGCTTAGTGTCGGTCAGGGGCGTCGGCTATGGCTACACCTTC.

The rearrangement uses TRBV7-2 and TRBJ2-2, with a weak D call TRBD2 (5 bases). Germline CDR1 and CDR2: SGHTA and FQGNSA. The CDR3 contains 15 residues. Trimming stripped 1 base from V and 4 bases from J, with 10 bases between. CDR3 loop: CASSLVGSITGELFF. The DNA for the CDR3 is TGTGCCAGCAGCTTAGTAGGGAGTATCACCGGGGAGCTGTTTTTT.

V is TRBV10-3 and J is TRBJ2-3; 9 positions match TRBD2. There are 15 residues in the CDR3. Germline assignment: CDR1 ENHRY and CDR2 SYGVKD. V lost 4 bases to trimming and J lost 4 bases; unmatched junction nucleotides: 6. CDR3 sequence (DNA): TGTGCCATCAGTGTAGGCGGGAGGGCCCCAGATACGCAGTATTTT. Translated, it gives CAISVGGRAPDTQYF.